What follows is one T cell receptor beta chain and its context. This record comes from a study of blood T cell repertoires in COVID-19. In germline, CDR1 is SGHTA, CDR2 FQGTGA. This CDR3 spans 15 amino acids. The J segment lost 6 bases and the V segment lost 5 bases, leaving 7 bases of the junction unmatched. The data were produced by immunoSEQ multiplex PCR, yet TCRdb's version contains in-frame clones alone and is incomplete. The data contain about 170,000 clones, 80% to 85% of them singletons. The source of this sequence is a human donor with acute or convalescent COVID-19. The donor label of this sample is uncertain. This sequence joins TRBV7-3 and TRBJ2-1; TRBD2 matches at 10 bases. The specimen was peripheral blood. This CDR3 is CASSALAGAPNEQFF. DNA for the CDR3: TGTGCCAGCAGCGCGCTAGCGGGGGCCCCCAATGAGCAGTTCTTC.